The source of this T cell receptor beta chain is a study of neurological immune-mediated disorders. This clonotype was detected ten times or more. MiXCR was run by TCRdb on the 5' RACE reads, yielding one entry per CDR3 protein. The sample carries tens of thousands of distinct CDR3 sequences, 10% recorded once. The CDR3 has 14 residues. Trimming took off 5 bases at V and 1 base at J, with 11 bases between the two ends. This TCR derives from a woman aged 25 to 39 with HTLV-1-associated myelopathy (HAM/TSP). The sample taken for sequencing was PBMCs. The rearrangement links TRBV12-3 or TRBV12-4 to TRBJ1-1; possible D gene TRBD1, 5 bases. The DNA of the CDR3 is TGTGCCAGCAGTCCTATAGGGGCGAACACTGAAGCTTTCTTT. Its protein is CASSPIGANTEAFF.